The 10 T cell receptor beta chains below were found in one sample sequenced in a study of T cell repertoires in cytomegalovirus infection. TCRdb redid the calling of the reads with MiXCR, one entry per CDR3 protein. The sample holds fewer than 850,000 distinct CDR3 sequences; 25% to 35% are singletons and the top ten take about an eighth. The antigens these receptors bind are not known. The sample was cultured CD8+ T cells from PBMCs, taken from culture after CMV antigen stimulation. The source is a human donor in good health (CMV status not recorded). Some clones in this sample may be carry-over from other donors' samples.

This chain joins TRBV7-2 and TRBJ2-2; D perhaps matches TRBD1 (5 bases). Per germline, CDR1 SGHTA and CDR2 FQGNSA. The CDR3 sequence is 15 residues long. V was shortened by 3 bases and J by 2 bases, with 10 bases between the two germline ends. CDR3 protein: CASSFYRINTGELFF. The CDR3 DNA is TGTGCCAGCAGCTTTTACAGGATTAACACCGGGGAGCTGTTTTTT.

This clonotype was detected many times. This rearrangement joins TRBV6-1 to TRBJ2-2; 13 positions match TRBD2. This CDR3 comprises 16 residues. V was clipped by 4 bases and J by 5 bases; unmatched bases: 4. The germline V gene encodes CDR1 MNHNS and CDR2 SASEGT. CDR3 loop: CASSVGLAGRTGELFF. The CDR3 region has the DNA TGTGCCAGCAGTGTGGGACTAGCGGGACGGACCGGGGAGCTGTTTTTT.

The rearrangement links TRBV4-1 to TRBJ2-3; no clear D. The germline V gene encodes CDR1 MGHRA and CDR2 YSYEKL. V was cut by 0 bases and J by 5 bases, with 6 bases left in between. CDR3 length: 13 residues. The CDR3 sequence: CASSQDTLDTQYF. The CDR3, as DNA: TGCGCCAGCAGCCAAGATACCTTAGATACGCAGTATTTT.

This clonotype was detected ten times or more. The chain employs TRBV7-9 and TRBJ1-2; D is perhaps TRBD1 (6 bases). Germline V gene sequence: CDR1 SEHNR, CDR2 FQNEAQ (reference sequence). The CDR3 is 17 residues long. V was cut by 5 bases and J by 2 bases, with 21 bases left in between. CDR3: CASSVTRGGQKNYGYTF. Here the CDR3 DNA reads TGTGCCAGCAGCGTAACCCGGGGTGGACAGAAGAACTATGGCTACACCTTC.

Only a few counts were recorded for this clonotype. This sequence joins TRBV19 and TRBJ2-7, with D tentatively TRBD1 (5 bases). This CDR3 spans 16 amino acids. Germline lookup yields CDR1 LNHDA and CDR2 SQIVND (reference sequence). V was clipped by 2 bases and J by 2 bases, with 16 bases between them. This CDR3 reads CASSISRQLGPYEQYF. The CDR3 nucleotides are TGTGCCAGTAGTATATCAAGACAGCTTGGCCCCTACGAGCAGTACTTC.

This clonotype was detected only a few times. The chain couples TRBV28 to TRBJ1-5, with 9 nucleotides matching TRBD1. The V gene's germline CDR1 is MDHEN and CDR2 SYDVKM. V trimming: 7 bases; J trimming: 5 bases; junction bases outside the gene matches: 15. The CDR3 contains 17 residues. In DNA, the CDR3 is TGTGCCAGCAATAGACTATACAAACAGGGGGCTTATCAGCCCCAGCATTTT. Translation gives CASNRLYKQGAYQPQHF.

V gene TRBV24-1 combines with J gene TRBJ1-4; tentative D call: TRBD1 (6 bases). Trimming shortened V by 6 bases and J by 7 bases, and 11 bases separated the two germline ends. The germline gives CDR1 KGHDR, CDR2 SFDVKD. This CDR3 has 13 amino acids. CDR3 sequence reads: CATSPGAGEKLFF. Written as DNA, the CDR3 is TGTGCCACCAGTCCAGGGGCGGGTGAAAAACTGTTTTTT.

About this clonotype: A much larger clone differs by one base, so this may be a read error. DNA of the CDR3: TGTGCCGGCAGCTTAAGTGCGGGATCAGAGCAGTACTTC. Protein: CAGSLSAGSEQYF. V is TRBV7-8 and J is TRBJ2-7, with D perhaps TRBD2 (6 bases). The CDR3 is 13 amino acids. CDR1 SGHVS and CDR2 FQNEAQ come from the germline V gene.

This sequence joins TRBV11-3 and TRBJ2-7; D might be TRBD1 (6 bases). Germline values: CDR1 SGHNT, CDR2 YENEEA. This CDR3 region has 13 residues. The ends were cut back, 5 bases at V and 5 bases at J, with 13 bases in the middle. The CDR3 sequence: CASSPRGTHEQYF. The CDR3 coding sequence is TGTGCCAGCAGCCCTAGGGGGACCCACGAGCAGTACTTC.

This clonotype was picked up a small number of times. The rearrangement links TRBV2 to TRBJ2-2, with 8 bases identical to TRBD1. The trim removed 2 bases at V and 0 bases at J, leaving 2 bases unmatched. The CDR3 has 16 amino acids. Germline lookup yields CDR1 SNHLY and CDR2 FYNNEI. The CDR3 loop reads CASSEWTGPNTGELFF. The CDR3, as DNA: TGTGCCAGCAGTGAATGGACAGGGCCGAACACCGGGGAGCTGTTTTTT.